A selection of T cell receptor beta chains follows, all from one sample in a study of tumor and adjacent non-tumor tissue in lung cancer. TCRdb re-derived calls from the multiplex PCR reads in MiXCR, one entry per CDR3 protein. The table includes roughly 76,000 distinct CDR3 sequences, around 70% detected once. Source material: lung tumor tissue. The receptors were sampled from a woman aged 70-85 years with non-small cell lung cancer. CDR3s include the opening cysteine and the closing phenylalanine or tryptophan. The D gene is left open where the match is weak. Clone size, where shown, is once, few, many, or a class for clones that have expanded.

D gene	clone size	V gene	J gene	CDR3 protein	CDR3 DNA
TRBD2	-	TRBV6-5	TRBJ2-3	CASSYLAGESTQYF	TGTGCCAGCAGTTACTTAGCGGGAGAGAGTACGCAGTATTTT
-	-	TRBV5-6	TRBJ2-1	CASSVALLRNEQFF	TGTGCCAGCAGCGTAGCGTTACTGAGAAATGAGCAGTTCTTC
-	-	TRBV11-2	TRBJ2-1	CASSLTAGVYNEQFF	TGTGCTAGCAGCTTAACAGCCGGAGTCTACAATGAGCAGTTCTTC
-	-	TRBV30	TRBJ1-2	CAWSDTIYGYIF	TGTGCCTGGAGTGACACAATCTATGGCTACATCTTC
TRBD2	-	TRBV4-2	TRBJ2-1	CASSQGLAGDYDEQFF	TGTGCCAGCAGCCAAGGACTAGCGGGGGACTACGATGAGCAGTTCTTC
TRBD2	-	TRBV28	TRBJ2-1	CASSPPCGSFNNEQFF	TGTGCCAGCAGTCCCCCGTGCGGGAGCTTTAACAATGAGCAGTTCTTC
TRBD2	-	TRBV11-2	TRBJ2-5	CASRPGGTVQETQYF	TGTGCCAGCAGGCCGGGGGGGACCGTACAGGAGACCCAGTACTTC
-	-	TRBV6-5	TRBJ1-1	CASSYPGAEAFF	TGTGCCAGCAGTTACCCGGGGGCTGAAGCTTTCTTT
-	many	TRBV20-1	TRBJ1-1	CSARDLNTEAFF	TGCAGTGCTAGAGATCTTAACACTGAAGCTTTCTTT
-	few	TRBV6-6	TRBJ1-2	CASRAGGLCYTF	TGTGCCAGCAGGGCTGGGGGCTTATGCTACACCTTC
-	-	TRBV6-2/TRBV6-3	TRBJ2-7	CASPSYEQYF	TGTGCCAGCCCCTCCTACGAGCAGTACTTC
TRBD1	-	TRBV7-9	TRBJ2-3	CARSYLRGQSTDTQYF	TGTGCCAGAAGCTACCTGAGGGGACAGTCCACAGATACGCAGTATTTT
-	-	TRBV28	TRBJ1-2	CAGSLQGSHYGYTF	TGTGCCGGCAGCCTTCAGGGGTCCCACTATGGTTACACCTTC
-	once	TRBV20-1	TRBJ1-5	CSARDASGFNQPQHF	TGCAGTGCTAGAGATGCGTCGGGGTTCAATCAGCCCCAGCATTTT
-	many	TRBV6-5	TRBJ1-1	CASSYSGGAFRAEAFF	TGTGCCAGCAGTTACTCCGGCGGGGCTTTTAGGGCTGAAGCTTTCTTT
-	-	TRBV12-3/TRBV12-4	TRBJ2-7	CASSIRSRSAPSEQYF	TGTGCCAGCAGTATCAGGTCCCGATCTGCCCCTAGTGAGCAGTACTTC
TRBD1	-	TRBV6-5	TRBJ1-2	CASRTGGQGHGYGYTF	TGTGCCAGCAGAACGGGGGGACAGGGGCATGGCTATGGCTACACCTTC
-	-	TRBV28	TRBJ2-1	CASSPTSYGKNEQFF	TGTGCCAGCAGTCCCACATCTTATGGTAAAAATGAGCAGTTCTTC
TRBD2	-	TRBV7-3	TRBJ2-3	CASSHLAGGSPSSTDTQYF	TGTGCCAGCAGCCATCTAGCGGGAGGCTCCCCCTCTAGCACAGATACGCAGTATTTT
TRBD2	-	TRBV28	TRBJ2-1	CGSSIDRDYKVHGQFF	TGTGGCAGCAGTATTGACCGGGACTACAAGGTCCATGGGCAGTTCTTC
TRBD1	-	TRBV12-3/TRBV12-4	TRBJ1-5	CASSLTGGHNQPQHF	TGTGCCAGCAGCTTGACAGGGGGGCACAATCAGCCCCAGCATTTT
TRBD2	-	TRBV6-5	TRBJ2-5	CVSSYSGLGLETQYF	TGTGTCAGCAGTTACTCGGGACTAGGCTTAGAGACCCAGTACTTC
TRBD1	-	TRBV20-1	TRBJ1-2	CSVRAARGRIYGGYTF	TGCAGTGTTAGAGCGGCCAGGGGGCGCATATATGGGGGCTACACCTTC
-	many	TRBV12-3/TRBV12-4	TRBJ2-1	CASSLSENDEQFF	TGTGCCAGCAGTTTGTCCGAGAACGATGAGCAGTTCTTC
-	-	TRBV2	TRBJ2-1	CVSTEGSVLPDEQFF	TGTGTCAGCACCGAAGGGAGCGTCCTACCGGATGAGCAGTTCTTC
-	-	TRBV4-2	TRBJ1-1	CASSQETGEGGTEAFF	TGTGCCAGCAGTCAAGAAACCGGAGAAGGGGGCACTGAAGCTTTCTTT